The source of this T cell receptor beta chain is a study of blood T cell repertoires in COVID-19. Overall study context: Samples came from the United States, Italy and Spain, spanning acute and convalescent COVID-19. Nucleic acid was either cDNA or gDNA, and it came from T cells, B-cell-depleted T cells, or PBMCs.

In the authors' workflow: Estimates of nucleated cell counts were drawn from the amplification of reference gene primers. Repertoires were generated with immunoSEQ multiplex PCR, while TCRdb's copy carries only in-frame clones and drops some. V and J calls and clone size are given by that table; D and trimming were obtained from the DNA. The sample holds tens of thousands of clones, roughly 78% seen once. This CDR3 comprises 14 residues. Sequenced input: peripheral blood. The receptor was isolated from a human donor in a cohort sampled during active COVID-19. This sequence joins TRBV21-1 and TRBJ2-7; the table's D call, TRBD1, has no DNA check behind it. TRBV21-1 is a documented pseudogene. The CDR3 bases are TGTGCCAGCAGCATCGGGACAACTTGCTACGAGCAGTACTTC. Its translation: CASSIGTTCYEQYF.